This TCR beta chain was documented in a study of cytomegalovirus exposure and HLA in healthy donors. Overall study: Both the 120 validation repertoires and the roughly 700 first-cohort repertoires used the same platform, as reported by a later analysis.

The method was immunoSEQ multiplex PCR; TCRdb's version includes in-frame clones alone and lacks a portion of them. The sample holds approximately 98,000 clones, about 94% seen once. The donors were in the approximately 120-subject validation cohort, distinct from the approximately 700-subject first cohort. Study-wide results and limits: Associated with cytomegalovirus, according to the listing, were around 160 TCR beta chains. There were a few CMV-associated chains whose specificity for CMV antigens was confirmed in vitro.

With respect to this clone: No antigen is known for it.

The junction had 7 bases not matched to a gene; V was cut back by 5 bases and J by 0 bases. The germline gives CDR1 MNHEY, CDR2 SMNVEV (reference sequence). The CDR3 is made up of 16 amino acids. Sequencing input: PBMCs. This TCR was sampled from a woman under 30 in good health and CMV-seronegative. The V call is TRBV27, the J call TRBJ1-3, with TRBD1 identical over 7 bases. The CDR3 region is CASSLQGPFSGNTIYF. In nucleotides, the CDR3 is TGTGCCAGCAGTCTACAGGGGCCTTTCTCTGGAAACACCATATATTTT.